This is a list of T cell receptor beta chains from one sample in a study of follicular helper T cells after annual influenza vaccination. Here immunoSEQ multiplex PCR was the method, and the copy in TCRdb shows in-frame clones only, minus some. The repertoire consists of under 9,500 clones, with roughly 90% occurring once and the leading ten covering roughly 0.47%. This sample comprised CXCR5+ CD38- circulating T follicular helper cells from blood, obtained on the day of influenza vaccination. These receptors came from an adult who received the influenza vaccine. Each CDR3 is given with its conserved first and last residue. A D gene is named only where the DNA matches it firmly. Some rows mark clone size as missing; the rest say once, few, many or name a class of expanded clone.

TRBD2 | TRBJ2-1 | TRBV27 | - | CASSTILAGGPDEQFF | TGTGCCAGCAGTACCATTTTAGCGGGGGGGCCCGATGAGCAGTTCTTC
- | TRBJ1-3 | TRBV14 | once | CASSIIGNTIYF | TGTGCCAGCAGCATCATCGGAAACACCATATATTTT
- | TRBJ2-4 | TRBV14 | - | CASSQGPLLAKNIQYF | TGTGCCAGCAGCCAAGGGCCTCTTCTAGCCAAAAACATTCAGTACTTC
- | TRBJ1-3 | TRBV5-5 | - | CASSLEGTHGNTIYF | TGTGCCAGCAGTTTGGAGGGGACTCACGGAAACACCATATATTTT
- | TRBJ1-2 | TRBV7-2 | - | CASRAQVGGYTF | TGTGCCAGCAGAGCACAGGTGGGAGGCTACACCTTC
- | TRBJ2-7 | TRBV6-5 | once | CASRRFGPTYEQYF | TGTGCCAGCAGGAGATTCGGGCCCACCTACGAGCAGTACTTC
- | TRBJ1-1 | TRBV18 | - | CASSPGNTEAFF | TGTGCCAGCTCACCGGGGAACACTGAAGCTTTCTTT
TRBD2 | TRBJ2-2 | TRBV11-2 | - | CASSSIRTGTSITGELFF | TGTGCCAGCAGCTCGATACGGACCGGGACTAGCATCACCGGGGAGCTGTTTTTT
- | TRBJ1-5 | TRBV11-2 | - | CASSPAEGSQPQHF | TGTGCCAGCAGCCCGGCCGAGGGAAGCCAGCCCCAGCATTTT
TRBD1 | TRBJ1-3 | TRBV27 | - | CASSTRGTGSGNTIYF | TGTGCCAGCAGTACGCGAGGGACAGGCTCTGGAAACACCATATATTTT
- | TRBJ1-6 | TRBV11-2 | - | CASSLVNSPLHF | TGTGCCAGCAGCTTAGTTAATTCACCCCTCCACTTT
- | TRBJ1-1 | TRBV28 | - | CASGKQEPTEAFF | TGTGCCAGCGGCAAACAGGAACCAACTGAAGCTTTCTTT
TRBD2 | TRBJ2-1 | TRBV14 | - | CASSHLAGDYYNEQFF | TGTGCCAGCAGCCACCTAGCGGGGGATTACTACAATGAGCAGTTCTTC
TRBD1 | TRBJ1-3 | TRBV30 | - | CAWSSGEGASGNTIYF | TGTGCCTGGAGTAGTGGAGAGGGGGCGTCTGGAAACACCATATATTTT
- | TRBJ2-6 | TRBV5-5 | - | CASSLVVSAQSRANVLTF | TGTGCCAGCTCTTTAGTTGTCTCGGCACAAAGTCGGGCCAACGTCCTGACTTTC
TRBD1 | TRBJ1-1 | TRBV18 | - | CASSPGGTGGGAFF | TGTGCCAGCTCACCCGGGGGGACAGGCGGAGGAGCTTTCTTT
TRBD2 | TRBJ2-7 | TRBV6-5 | - | CASTGGEGKAKYF | TGTGCCAGCACCGGGGGGGAGGGCAAGGCAAAATACTTC
TRBD1 | TRBJ1-4 | TRBV6-4 | - | CASSDRGQAELFF | TGTGCCAGCAGTGACAGGGGACAGGCGGAACTGTTTTTT
- | TRBJ1-1 | TRBV18 | - | CASSTARDTEAFF | TGTGCCAGCTCAACCGCCAGGGACACTGAAGCTTTCTTT
TRBD2 | TRBJ2-1 | TRBV7-6 | - | CASSLTERGWSNEQFF | TGTGCCAGCAGCTTAACTGAGCGGGGGTGGAGTAATGAGCAGTTCTTC
TRBD2 | TRBJ2-5 | TRBV7-9 | - | CASSLSGGQETQYF | TGTGCCAGCAGCTTATCCGGGGGGCAAGAGACCCAGTACTTC
- | TRBJ1-1 | TRBV18 | once | CASSPVHQGGAEAFF | TGTGCCAGCTCACCGGTACATCAGGGTGGGGCTGAAGCTTTCTTT
TRBD1 | TRBJ1-4 | TRBV7-9 | - | CASSLGTADNEKLFF | TGTGCCAGCAGCCTAGGGACAGCGGATAATGAAAAACTGTTTTTT
TRBD1 | TRBJ2-5 | TRBV6-1 | - | CASRGQGTGETQYF | TGTGCCAGCAGGGGACAGGGAACGGGAGAGACCCAGTACTTC
- | TRBJ2-4 | TRBV9 | once | CASSVAPAVGSKNIQYF | TGTGCCAGCAGCGTAGCGCCGGCAGTCGGTTCCAAAAACATTCAGTACTTC
- | TRBJ1-1 | TRBV7-2 | - | CASSLQTIEAFF | TGTGCCAGCAGCTTACAGACTATCGAAGCTTTCTTT
- | TRBJ1-1 | TRBV4-2 | once | CASSQVLQSNTEAFF | TGTGCCAGCAGCCAAGTACTGCAATCGAACACTGAAGCTTTCTTT
- | TRBJ2-2 | TRBV5-1 | - | CASSPREGELFF | TGCGCCAGCAGCCCCCGGGAGGGGGAGCTGTTTTTT
- | TRBJ1-5 | TRBV5-5 | once | CASSLRPVVFSNQPQHF | TGTGCCAGCAGCTTGAGACCTGTGGTTTTCAGCAATCAGCCCCAGCATTTT
- | TRBJ1-2 | TRBV19 | - | CASSPQQLYGYTF | TGTGCCAGTAGCCCGCAACAGCTCTATGGCTACACCTTC
TRBD1 | TRBJ1-2 | TRBV18 | - | CASSPFGTDYGYTF | TGTGCCAGCTCACCATTCGGGACAGACTATGGCTACACCTTC
TRBD1 | TRBJ1-1 | TRBV6-5 | - | CASRRGTASEAFF | TGTGCCAGCAGGAGGGGGACAGCGAGTGAAGCTTTCTTT
TRBD2 | TRBJ2-3 | TRBV4-1 | - | CASSQEGLAGGQFTDTQYF | TGCGCCAGCAGCCAGGAGGGACTAGCGGGGGGGCAATTCACAGATACGCAGTATTTT
- | TRBJ2-2 | TRBV11-3 | - | CASSVQGGGTGELFF | TGTGCCAGCAGCGTGCAGGGGGGCGGCACCGGGGAGCTGTTTTTT
- | TRBJ2-2 | TRBV28 | - | CASSYRVDTGELFF | TGTGCCAGCAGTTACAGGGTAGACACCGGGGAGCTGTTTTTT